This TCR beta chain was found in a study of blood T cells in healthy people across ages. Study-level results: Both higher diversity and more naive CD4+ cells marked long-lived donors when set against aged donors. Older individuals had lower TCR beta diversity per million T cells (the decline was roughly linear).

A second PCR of about 6 to 12 cycles used a sample-barcoded 5' primer and a J-beta primer mix. MiXCR, run by TCRdb on the 5' RACE reads, gives a single entry per CDR3 protein. The sample includes about 1,500,000 distinct CDR3 sequences, 28% of them seen just once. In regard to this clonotype: Its target is unknown.

J gave up 8 bases and V 6 bases, and 9 bases lay outside the gene matches. The CDR3 totals 14 residues. Germline V CDR1 and CDR2: MNHEY, SMNVEV (reference sequence). The V and J genes are TRBV27 and TRBJ1-2, with TRBD1 identical over 10 bases. The sequence was collected from a woman in her 30s in good health. The sample was blood. CDR3 amino acids: CASRYRDRGSGYTF. The DNA for the CDR3 is TGTGCCAGCAGATACCGGGACAGGGGCTCGGGCTACACCTTC.